Below, 5 T cell receptor beta chains from the same sample are listed, as sequenced in a study of blood T cell repertoires in COVID-19. The assay was immunoSEQ multiplex PCR, and TCRdb's table has in-frame clones only and misses some. The table lists roughly 250,000 clones, 70% to 90% of them singletons. Material for sequencing was peripheral blood. The origin of the receptors is a woman in her fifties or sixties with active or convalescent COVID-19.

V gene TRBV19 combines with J gene TRBJ2-3; 13 bases are a match to TRBD2. The CDR3 totals 16 residues. The ends lost 4 bases at V and 7 bases at J; junction bases unmatched: 8. From germline, CDR1 is LNHDA and CDR2 SQIVND (reference sequence). The CDR3 sequence is CASSTEGLAGQYTQYF. DNA for the CDR3: TGTGCCAGTAGTACCGAGGGACTAGCGGGACAATATACGCAGTATTTT.

This clone appeared once. This chain joins TRBV5-1 and TRBJ2-3, with 9 bases aligning to TRBD2. Looked up from germline, CDR1 is SGHRS and CDR2 is YFSETQ. Trimming removed 4 bases from V and 2 bases from J; junction bases left unmatched: 8. This CDR3 has 16 amino acids. The CDR3 DNA reads TGCGCCAGCAGCAGGGGACTAGCACGGGCCACAGATACGCAGTATTTT. It encodes CASSRGLARATDTQYF.

The chain couples TRBV9 to TRBJ2-1; 7 positions match TRBD1. Germline assignment: CDR1 SGDLS and CDR2 YYNGEE. After removal of 5 bases from V and 7 bases from J, the junction contained 12 bases not matched to a gene. The CDR3 covers 15 residues. Here the CDR3 reads CASSAGTVFRNEQFF. CDR3 in DNA: TGTGCCAGCAGTGCCGGGACAGTCTTTAGGAATGAGCAGTTCTTC.

The chain has TRBV4-2 and TRBJ2-3; 8 nucleotides match TRBD2. In germline, CDR1 is LGHNA, CDR2 YNFKEQ. V lost 0 bases and J lost 5; bases outside the gene matches: 10. The CDR3 runs 17 residues. CDR3 residues: CASSQDRREEVKDTQYF. For the CDR3, the DNA is TGTGCCAGCAGCCAAGATAGGCGGGAGGAGGTTAAAGATACGCAGTATTTT.

The chain is built from TRBV5-1 and TRBJ1-4; TRBD1 matches 7 bases. This CDR3 has 14 residues. Germline CDR1 is SGHRS and CDR2 is YFSETQ. The V gene end was trimmed by 1 base and the J gene end by 12 bases; junction bases not matched to a gene: 9. The CDR3 reads CASSLSGQDYQLFF. The CDR3 coding sequence is TGCGCCAGCAGCTTGTCTGGACAGGATTATCAACTGTTTTTT.